The 14 T cell receptor beta chains given below trace back to one sample, sequenced in a study of CD8 T cells in Susac syndrome (dated by TCRdb to the late 2010s). Library method: the immunoSEQ multiplex PCR assay. RNA was extracted using the RNeasy kit, and about 0.45 to 1 microgram was reverse transcribed with random hexamers. TCRdb applied fastp at Q25 and MiXCR to the public reads, then kept only in-frame beta chains. Here each entry gathers all rows of one CDR3 protein and keeps the most common genes and DNA. Across this sample there are more than 150,000 distinct CDR3 sequences, with about 94% seen only once. The ten most abundant clones make up roughly 0.21% of the sample. The sequenced sample consisted of CD8+ T cells from PBMCs. These TCRs come from a human donor with multiple sclerosis.

The V and J genes are TRBV29-1 and TRBJ1-2; possible D gene TRBD1, 6 bases. Germline loops: CDR1 SQVTM, CDR2 ANQGSEA. The V gene lost 0 bases and the J gene lost 5 bases, with 16 bases spanning the gap. CDR3 length: 15 residues. The CDR3 region has the DNA TGCAGCGTTGAAGATGAGGGCGACAGGAGGTATGGCTACACCTTC. It codes for CSVEDEGDRRYGYTF.

The chain combines TRBV7-8 with TRBJ1-5; D may be TRBD1 (6 bases). V was clipped by 3 bases and J by 0 bases, with 12 bases between them. This CDR3 has 16 amino acids. From germline, CDR1 is SGHVS and CDR2 FQNEAQ. The CDR3 DNA follows: TGTGCCAGCAGCTTTAAGAGGGGGATTAGCAATCAGCCCCAGCATTTT. It codes for CASSFKRGISNQPQHF.

The rearrangement joins TRBV7-9 to TRBJ2-1; D possibly uses TRBD1 or TRBD2 (5 bases each). Germline V lookup: CDR1 SEHNR, CDR2 FQNEAQ (reference sequence). The CDR3 sequence is 15 residues long. The V and J ends lost 5 bases and 8 bases respectively, with 19 bases between them. This chain's CDR3 is CASSPRDRRRDEQFF. In DNA, the CDR3 is TGTGCCAGCAGCCCGAGGGACCGCCGCCGGGATGAGCAGTTCTTC.

The V and J genes are TRBV4-1 and TRBJ1-4; 8 nucleotides align to TRBD1. The V and J ends lost 4 bases and 0 bases, in that order; junction bases with no gene match: 1. CDR1 is MGHRA, CDR2 YSYEKL, per germline. The CDR3 has 15 amino acids. The CDR3 DNA is TGCGCCAGCAGCCCCAGGGGGCCAACTAATGAAAAACTGTTTTTT. As protein: CASSPRGPTNEKLFF.

V usage is TRBV20-1 and J usage is TRBJ1-5, with D possibly TRBD1 on 5 matching bases. V gave up 0 bases and J gave up 6 bases, with 9 bases separating them. Germline values: CDR1 DFQATT, CDR2 SNEGSKA (reference sequence). The CDR3 consists of 13 residues. This CDR3 is CSARESRAQPQHF. The CDR3 nucleotides are TGCAGTGCTAGAGAATCCAGGGCTCAGCCCCAGCATTTT.

The rearrangement uses TRBV14 and TRBJ2-5, with a tentative D call TRBD2 (5 bases). The CDR3 runs to 15 residues. Germline CDR1 SGHDN, CDR2 FVKESK. V lost 0 bases and J lost 4, with 12 bases in between. In DNA, the CDR3 is TGTGCCAGCAGCCAAGACTCGGGGTACCGAGAGACCCAGTACTTC. Amino acid sequence: CASSQDSGYRETQYF. Complete variable domain (other parts from reference TRBV14 and TRBJ2-5): EAGVTQFPSHSVIEKGQTVTLRCDPISGHDNLYWYRRVMGKEIKFLLHFVKESKQDESGMPNNRFLAERTGGTYSTLKVQPAELEDSGVYFCASSQDSGYRETQYFGPGTRLLVL.

This clonotype showed up just once. The chain employs TRBV13 and TRBJ1-6; TRBD1 matches 10 bases. The J segment lost 6 bases and the V segment lost 5 bases, leaving 4 bases of the junction unmatched. The CDR3 spans 15 residues. The V gene's germline CDR1 is PRHDT and CDR2 FYEKMQ (reference sequence). CDR3 loop: CASSSGQGGNSPLHF. The CDR3 DNA sequence: TGTGCCAGCAGCAGCGGACAGGGGGGTAATTCACCCCTCCACTTT.

The gene calls are TRBV27 and TRBJ2-3; D not certain. CDR1 is MNHEY and CDR2 is SMNVEV in the germline V gene (reference sequence). CDR3 length: 15 amino acids. Trimming removed 7 bases from V and 0 bases from J, with 14 bases in between. The chain's CDR3 is CASKERTASTDTQYF. As DNA, the CDR3 is TGTGCCAGCAAGGAGAGAACAGCTAGCACAGATACGCAGTATTTT.

The V gene is TRBV2, the J gene TRBJ1-3, with TRBD1 as a possible D gene (6 bases). The V and J ends lost 6 bases and 2 bases respectively, with 11 bases between them. Germline values: CDR1 SNHLY, CDR2 FYNNEI. The CDR3 runs to 14 residues. CDR3 protein: CASRETGAGNTIYF. CDR3 nucleotide sequence: TGTGCCAGCAGAGAGACAGGTGCTGGAAACACCATATATTTT.

The chain recombines TRBV2 with TRBJ2-3; 8 bases align to TRBD2. The germline V gene has CDR1 SNHLY and CDR2 FYNNEI. J was trimmed by 4 bases and V by 4 bases; bases with no gene match: 7. The CDR3 totals 15 residues. The CDR3, as DNA: TGTGCCAGCAGTGTTCAGGGAGCGGGGGCAGATACGCAGTATTTT. Its translation: CASSVQGAGADTQYF.

The chain combines TRBV13 with TRBJ1-2; possible D gene TRBD1, 5 bases. Germline V gives CDR1 PRHDT, CDR2 FYEKMQ (reference sequence). V shed 3 bases and J shed 2 bases, with 7 bases lying between them. The CDR3 runs 13 residues. The CDR3 DNA follows: TGTGCCAGCAGCTTGGGGCAGAACTATGGCTACACCTTC. Translation: CASSLGQNYGYTF. The full variable domain, rest sourced from reference TRBV13 and TRBJ1-2, is AAGVIQSPRHLIKEKRETATLKCYPIPRHDTVYWYQQGPGQDPQFLISFYEKMQSDKGSIPDRFSAQQFSDYHSELNMSSLELGDSALYFCASSLGQNYGYTFGSGTRLTVV.

The chain combines TRBV5-6 with TRBJ2-7; 7 nucleotides line up with TRBD1. V lost 4 bases, J lost 1 base, and 5 bases stayed unmatched. There are 14 residues in the CDR3. Germline CDR1 is SGHDT and CDR2 is YYEEEE. In DNA, the CDR3 is TGTGCCAGCAGCGACCGGGACAGTTCCTACGAGCAGTACTTC. Translating gives CASSDRDSSYEQYF. Full variable domain (remainder filled in from reference TRBV5-6 and TRBJ2-7): DAGVTQSPTHLIKTRGQQVTLRCSPKSGHDTVSWYQQALGQGPQFIFQYYEEEERQRGNFPDRFSGHQFPNYSSELNVNALLLGDSALYLCASSDRDSSYEQYFGPGTRLTVT.

This rearrangement joins TRBV9 to TRBJ2-3; tentatively, D is TRBD1 or TRBD2 (5 bases each). The CDR3 covers 14 residues. Trimming left V 7 bases short and J 4 bases short, with 16 bases between. The germline V gene has CDR1 SGDLS and CDR2 YYNGEE. DNA of the CDR3: TGTGCCAGCGGGGGAGCAGGGCTAGCAGATACGCAGTATTTT. This gives the protein CASGGAGLADTQYF.

The V and J genes are TRBV20-1 and TRBJ2-3; D is tentatively TRBD1 or TRBD2 (5 bases each). The CDR3 spans 15 residues. Germline V CDR1 and CDR2: DFQATT, SNEGSKA (reference sequence). V lost 7 bases and J 2 bases, leaving 19 bases between the germline ends. The CDR3 DNA reads as TGCAGTGGTACAACCGGGGCCACGGACACAGATACGCAGTATTTT. Protein product: CSGTTGATDTDTQYF.